These 25 T cell receptor beta chains were sequenced from one sample in a study of shared clonotypes between healthy human individuals. Data came from immunoSEQ multiplex PCR; TCRdb stores just in-frame clones and leaves some out. The table lists more than 2 million clones, 85% to 95% of them singletons. Source material: naive CD4+ T cells sorted from blood. This sample's subset: CD45RA+ positively selected. These receptors were obtained from a young man in good health.

The CDR3 nucleotides read TGTGCCAGCAGCCCAAGACAGGAGTACACTGAAGCTTTCTTT. Its protein is CASSPRQEYTEAFF. V and J are TRBV5-4 and TRBJ1-1, with D perhaps TRBD1 (6 bases). The CDR3 spans 14 residues. V lost 4 bases and J 3 bases, leaving 13 bases between the germline ends. Germline V gene sequence: CDR1 SGHNT, CDR2 YYREEE (reference sequence).

The V gene is TRBV7-2, the J gene TRBJ2-7, with 7 positions matching TRBD2. The CDR3 loop spans 19 amino acids. CDR1 and CDR2 (germline): SGHTA, FQGNSA. The J segment lost 2 bases and the V segment lost 5 bases, leaving 21 bases of the junction unmatched. The CDR3 bases are TGTGCCAGCAGCACTCGGACTAGTTTCGGCAGACCGGTGGCCTACGAGCAGTACTTC. It is translated as CASSTRTSFGRPVAYEQYF.

This chain links TRBV5-6 with TRBJ2-5; 8 bases fit TRBD1. The CDR3 runs 14 residues. The V gene end was trimmed by 2 bases and the J gene end by 3 bases; junction bases not matched to a gene: 3. Germline values: CDR1 SGHDT, CDR2 YYEEEE. The CDR3 DNA sequence: TGTGCCAGCAGCTTTCACAGGGGGGAAGAGACCCAGTACTTC. Translation gives CASSFHRGEETQYF. The full variable domain, completed using reference TRBV5-6 and TRBJ2-5, is DAGVTQSPTHLIKTRGQQVTLRCSPKSGHDTVSWYQQALGQGPQFIFQYYEEEERQRGNFPDRFSGHQFPNYSSELNVNALLLGDSALYLCASSFHRGEETQYFGPGTRLLVL.

This chain links TRBV30 with TRBJ2-1; D tentatively reads TRBD1 or TRBD2 (5 bases each). With 4 bases removed from V and 4 bases from J, the gap between germline ends came to 17 bases. Germline V gene data show CDR1 as GTSNPN and CDR2 as SVGIG (reference sequence). The CDR3 is 15 amino acids. Here the CDR3 DNA reads TGTGCCTGGAACGACCGGGACCTTGCTTACAATGAGCAGTTCTTC. Protein: CAWNDRDLAYNEQFF.

This sequence joins TRBV6-6 and TRBJ2-7; D gene unclear. Trimming pared 0 bases from V and 3 bases from J, leaving 12 bases between. The V gene's germline CDR1 is MNHNY and CDR2 SVGAGI (reference sequence). There are 15 residues in the CDR3. CDR3 in DNA: TGTGCCAGCAGTTACTCTTCGCTCGGTAGCTACGAGCAGTACTTC. Translated, it gives CASSYSSLGSYEQYF.

Only a few counts were recorded for this clone. V gene TRBV19 combines with J gene TRBJ1-1, with TRBD1 as a possible D gene (6 bases). CDR3 length equals 14 residues. CDR1 and CDR2 (germline): LNHDA, SQIVND (reference sequence). Trimming removed 5 bases at V and 10 bases at J, with 20 bases between. The CDR3 spells CASSQPGAIRGAFF. The CDR3 bases are TGTGCCAGTAGTCAACCAGGGGCAATTAGGGGAGCTTTCTTT.

The CDR3 DNA reads as TGCGCCAGCAGTTACGCAGGGGGGCTAAATCAGCCCCAGCATTTT. This encodes CASSYAGGLNQPQHF. This chain uses TRBV4-1 with TRBJ1-5; 7 bases align to TRBD1. Germline CDR1 reads MGHRA; CDR2 reads YSYEKL. The length of the CDR3 is 15 residues. The J segment lost 4 bases and the V segment lost 6 bases, leaving 9 bases of the junction unmatched.

The rearrangement uses TRBV5-6 and TRBJ2-1, with a weak D call TRBD2 (5 bases). The V gene's germline CDR1 is SGHDT and CDR2 YYEEEE. This CDR3 has 13 residues. The germline V and J ends were trimmed by 6 bases and 6 bases, with 13 bases remaining between them. The CDR3 DNA follows: TGTGCCAGCATGGACTCATTCCCCAATGAGCAGTTCTTC. The encoded protein is CASMDSFPNEQFF.

The rearrangement joins TRBV6-4 to TRBJ2-7; 7 nucleotides agree with TRBD1. V gave up 9 bases and J gave up 5 bases; unmatched junction bases: 22. The germline V gene encodes CDR1 MRHNA and CDR2 SNTAGT. This CDR3 has 17 amino acids. Here the CDR3 DNA reads TGTGCCAGACGGAGGAATGAACCGGGACAGAACAATGACGAGCAGTACTTC. As protein: CARRRNEPGQNNDEQYF.

About this clone: It may be a read error: a sequence one base away is much more abundant. The chain recombines TRBV27 with TRBJ1-1; D remains ambiguous. This CDR3 is 13 amino acids long. V gave up 5 bases and J gave up 1 base, with 8 bases separating them. The germline gives CDR1 MNHEY, CDR2 SMNVEV (reference sequence). The CDR3 loop is CASSRQTNTEAFF. The DNA of the CDR3 is TGTGCCAGCAGTCGACAAACGAACACTGAAGCTTTCTTT.

V and J are TRBV4-3 and TRBJ2-5; tentatively, D is TRBD1 (6 bases). Germline V lookup: CDR1 LGHNA, CDR2 YSLEER. The CDR3 loop spans 14 amino acids. The ends were cut back, 2 bases at V and 5 bases at J, with 12 bases in the middle. CDR3 sequence (DNA): TGCGCCAGCAGCCAAAATGCAGGGGTTGAGACCCAGTACTTC. Translating gives CASSQNAGVETQYF.

The rearrangement links TRBV10-3 to TRBJ2-6, with D perhaps TRBD1 (5 bases). The CDR3 has 14 residues. V dropped 10 bases and J dropped 0 bases, with 10 bases sitting between them. Germline CDR1 reads ENHRY; CDR2 reads SYGVKD. CDR3 amino acids: CATQQDSGANVLTF. Written as DNA, the CDR3 is TGTGCCACCCAACAGGACTCTGGGGCCAACGTCCTGACTTTC.

The chain combines TRBV27 with TRBJ2-7; tentative D call: TRBD2 (7 bases). V lost 3 bases, J lost 7 bases, and 19 bases lay in between. This CDR3 spans 15 amino acids. Germline loops: CDR1 MNHEY, CDR2 SMNVEV (reference sequence). CDR3 amino acids: CASSFGGTAQGEQYF. As DNA, the CDR3 is TGTGCCAGCAGTTTCGGGGGGACCGCCCAGGGGGAGCAGTACTTC.

This chain uses TRBV30 with TRBJ2-7; 11 positions match TRBD1. CDR1 and CDR2 (germline): GTSNPN, SVGIG (reference sequence). With V trimmed by 0 bases and J by 8 bases, 9 bases remained unmatched. This CDR3 is built from 15 residues. CDR3 sequence reads: CAWSVLRTGGHQQYF. CDR3 bases: TGTGCCTGGAGTGTACTAAGGACAGGGGGCCATCAGCAGTACTTC.

The chain carries TRBV29-1 and TRBJ1-2, with 9 positions matching TRBD1. The trim removed 3 bases at V and 2 bases at J, leaving 10 bases unmatched. The CDR3 spans 16 residues. Germline CDR1 is SQVTM and CDR2 is ANQGSEA. The DNA for the CDR3 is TGCAGCGTTGATGGAACAGGGGGCGCCGGAAACTATGGCTACACCTTC. This translates into CSVDGTGGAGNYGYTF.

The chain uses TRBV7-9 and TRBJ1-3; TRBD1 matches 7 bases. Germline CDR1 SEHNR, CDR2 FQNEAQ (reference sequence). The junction had 8 bases not matched to a gene; V was cut back by 5 bases and J by 4 bases. The CDR3 has 15 amino acids. The CDR3 nucleotides read TGTGCCAGCAGCCGTACAGGGGCCGGAGGAAACACCATATATTTT. As protein: CASSRTGAGGNTIYF.

The chain uses TRBV6-7 and TRBJ2-7; D not resolved. TRBV6-7 is an ORF; its function is uncertain. The V gene lost 8 bases and the J gene lost 2 bases, with 10 bases spanning the gap. The CDR3 sequence is 12 residues long. The CDR3 sequence: CASSPWTYEQYF. DNA of the CDR3: TGTGCCAGCTCCCCGTGGACCTACGAGCAGTACTTC.

Turning to this clone: Other DNA sequences in this specimen translate into the identical CDR3. The rearrangement joins TRBV4-3 to TRBJ2-2, with 7 bases fitting TRBD1. Per the germline V gene, CDR1 is LGHNA and CDR2 is YSLEER. J was trimmed by 5 bases and V by 3 bases; bases with no gene match: 6. The length of the CDR3 is 15 residues. This CDR3 reads CASSQIDRDTGELFF. CDR3 DNA: TGCGCCAGCAGCCAGATAGACAGGGATACCGGGGAGCTGTTTTTT.

This clone was seen only once. The genes are TRBV7-8 and TRBJ2-2; 11 nucleotides match TRBD1. CDR1 and CDR2 (germline): SGHVS, FQNEAQ. V was clipped by 6 bases and J by 5 bases; unmatched bases: 5. The CDR3 runs 15 residues. The CDR3 protein is CASRDRGLGTGELFF. As DNA, the CDR3 is TGTGCCAGCAGGGACAGGGGGCTTGGAACCGGGGAGCTGTTTTTT.

The rearrangement joins TRBV30 to TRBJ2-7; 11 bases agree with TRBD2. The CDR3 length is 14 residues. J lost 4 bases, V lost 2 bases, and 4 bases had no gene match. Germline V CDR1 and CDR2: GTSNPN, SVGIG (reference sequence). The CDR3 coding sequence is TGTGCCTGGAGTACTCGACTAGCGGGGTACGAGCAGTACTTC. It codes for CAWSTRLAGYEQYF.

This rearrangement joins TRBV5-4 to TRBJ2-2; 10 bases map to TRBD2. CDR1 is SGHNT, CDR2 YYREEE, per germline (reference sequence). J gave up 4 bases and V 2 bases, and 2 bases lay outside the gene matches. This CDR3 has 15 residues. CDR3 amino acids: CASSLSGGATGELFF. The CDR3 coding sequence is TGTGCCAGCAGCTTAAGCGGGGGGGCCACCGGGGAGCTGTTTTTT. The variable domain in full, with the rest retrieved from reference TRBV5-4 and TRBJ2-2, is ETGVTQSPTHLIKTRGQQVTLRCSSQSGHNTVSWYQQALGQGPQFIFQYYREEENGRGNFPPRFSGLQFPNYSSELNVNALELDDSALYLCASSLSGGATGELFFGEGSRLTVL.

This chain joins TRBV11-2 and TRBJ2-7; D may correspond to TRBD1 or TRBD2 (5 bases each). The CDR3 covers 14 residues. Trimming removed 3 bases at V and 6 bases at J, with 15 bases between. The V gene's germline CDR1 is SGHAT and CDR2 FQNNGV. The DNA of the CDR3 is TGTGCCAGCAGCTTCAGAGGGACGAGGAGCGAGCAGTACTTC. It yields the protein CASSFRGTRSEQYF.

The chain employs TRBV7-2 and TRBJ2-1, with D perhaps matching TRBD1 (6 bases). The CDR3 extends over 14 amino acids. Germline V gives CDR1 SGHTA, CDR2 FQGNSA. V dropped 1 base and J dropped 9 bases, with 13 bases sitting between them. CDR3 in DNA: TGTGCCAGCAGCTTAGAAGGGACAAGGGGTGAGCAGTTCTTC. The encoded protein is CASSLEGTRGEQFF.

This clone was observed once. V is TRBV27 and J is TRBJ1-5; 7 bases are shared with TRBD1. Germline V CDR1 and CDR2: MNHEY, SMNVEV (reference sequence). V dropped 7 bases and J dropped 0; count of bases not matched to a gene: 6. This CDR3 is 15 amino acids long. In DNA form, the CDR3 reads TGTGCCAGCAAAGGCAGGGACAGTAGCAATCAGCCCCAGCATTTT. Protein product: CASKGRDSSNQPQHF.

The V and J genes are TRBV27 and TRBJ2-7; 16 positions match TRBD2. The germline V gene encodes CDR1 MNHEY and CDR2 SMNVEV (reference sequence). Trimming cost V 2 bases and J 3 bases; bases outside gene matches: 13. CDR3 size: 20 residues. The CDR3 reads CASSLGAGLAGGSPIYEQYF. The CDR3 bases are TGTGCCAGCAGTTTAGGGGCGGGACTAGCGGGAGGGTCGCCAATCTACGAGCAGTACTTC.